One and the same sample provided the 5 T cell receptor beta chains below, sequenced in a study of molecular identifiers for immune sequencing clone quantification. MiXCR was run by TCRdb on the PCR reads, yielding one entry per CDR3 protein. The sample has approximately 550,000 distinct CDR3 sequences; approximately 25% are singletons. The sample consisted of naive CD8+ T cells from blood, with Jurkat cell RNA spiked in. The subset was: FACS-sorted CD8+CD4-CCR7+CD45RA+ naive T cells. Receptor source: a human donor in good health. Some libraries in this study had Jurkat cell RNA spiked in.

The table lists this clonotype with many counts. The chain has TRBV4-3 and TRBJ1-2, with D unclear. Trimming cost V 0 bases and J 4 bases, with 9 bases left between them. The CDR3 runs to 14 residues. Germline V CDR1 and CDR2: LGHNA, YSLEER. In DNA, the CDR3 is TGCGCCAGCAGCCAAGAAATAGAAACCTATGGCTACACCTTC. Amino acid sequence: CASSQEIETYGYTF.

The chain has TRBV4-1 and TRBJ2-3; the match to TRBD1 covers 8 bases. The germline CDR1 and CDR2 sequences are MGHRA and YSYEKL. Trimming cost V 3 bases and J 9 bases; bases outside gene matches: 5. This CDR3 comprises 13 residues. CDR3 bases: TGCGCCAGCAGCCAGACAGGGGATGGGACGCAGTATTTT. Translated, it gives CASSQTGDGTQYF.

A word on this clonotype: A read error is possible here, since a much larger clone lies one base away. This chain joins TRBV2 and TRBJ1-1; a possible D gene is TRBD1 (5 bases). Trimming shortened V by 1 base and J by 5 bases, and 17 bases separated the two germline ends. CDR1 SNHLY and CDR2 FYNNEI come from the germline V gene. The CDR3 runs to 16 residues. The CDR3 DNA is TGTGCCAGCAGTGAAGTGTTGGTACAGGTTGAGACTGAAGCTTTCTTT. Residues: CASSEVLVQVETEAFF.

This clonotype was observed many times. J is TRBJ2-3 and V is TRBV7-2, with TRBD2 identical over 9 bases. This CDR3 contains 15 residues. Trimming at V came to 2 bases and at J to 2 bases, leaving 2 bases not matched to a gene. Germline-derived CDR1 and CDR2 are SGHTA and FQGNSA. Here the CDR3 DNA reads TGTGCCAGCAGCTTATGGACTAGCGACACAGATACGCAGTATTTT. As protein: CASSLWTSDTDTQYF. Drawing the rest from reference TRBV7-2 and TRBJ2-3, the complete variable domain is GAGVSQSPSNKVTEKGKDVELRCDPISGHTALYWYRQSLGQGLEFLIYFQGNSAPDKSGLPSDRFSAERTGGSVSTLTIQRTQQEDSAVYLCASSLWTSDTDTQYFGPGTRLTVL.

This clonotype was seen at least ten times. This chain links TRBV4-1 with TRBJ1-1; 9 positions agree with TRBD1. The V and J ends lost 1 base and 6 bases, in that order; junction bases with no gene match: 0. The CDR3 has 13 residues. Germline V CDR1 and CDR2: MGHRA, YSYEKL. The CDR3 is CASSQGTGAEAFF. The CDR3 DNA reads TGCGCCAGCAGCCAAGGGACAGGGGCTGAAGCTTTCTTT.